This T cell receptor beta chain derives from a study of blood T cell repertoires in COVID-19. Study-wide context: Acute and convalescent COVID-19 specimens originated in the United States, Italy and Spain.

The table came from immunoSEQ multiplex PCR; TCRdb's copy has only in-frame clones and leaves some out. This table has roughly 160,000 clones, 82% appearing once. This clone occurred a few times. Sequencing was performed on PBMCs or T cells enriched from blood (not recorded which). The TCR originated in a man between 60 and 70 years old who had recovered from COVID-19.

In nucleotides, the CDR3 is TGTGCCAGCAGCGTAGGAATCAGTTGGGGCAGCTACAATGAGCAGTTCTTC. This encodes CASSVGISWGSYNEQFF. The V and J genes are TRBV9 and TRBJ2-1; TRBD1 is a possible D gene (5 bases). This CDR3 has 17 residues. Germline CDR1 SGDLS, CDR2 YYNGEE. The V end was cut by 0 bases, the J end by 3 bases, with 16 bases between. Using reference TRBV9 and TRBJ2-1 for the parts outside the CDR3, the full variable domain is DSGVTQTPKHLITATGQRVTLRCSPRSGDLSVYWYQQSLDQGLQFLIQYYNGEERAKGNILERFSAQQFPDLHSELNLSSLELGDSALYFCASSVGISWGSYNEQFFGPGTRLTVL.